The rows below give T cell receptor beta chains drawn from one sample of a study of CD8 T cells in ankylosing spondylitis. MiXCR, run by TCRdb on the 5' RACE reads, gives a single entry per CDR3 protein. This sample yields about 130,000 distinct CDR3 sequences, of which 7.3% are seen a single time; roughly an eighth belongs to the top ten. Material: blood, either unsorted or a sorted T cell fraction (not recorded which). The receptors come from a female donor with ankylosing spondylitis or in good health (not recorded which). CDR3s include the opening cysteine and the closing phenylalanine or tryptophan. The order of the fields is CDR3 DNA, CDR3 protein, clone size, J gene, D gene, V gene. A D gene is named only where the DNA matches it firmly. The size field is filled for only some rows; it gives once, few, many or a size class.

CDR3nt: TGCGCCAGCAGCTTTGAGGGACAGGGTTCCCACGAGCAGTACTTC
CDR3aa: CASSFEGQGSHEQYF
abundance: few
j_gene: TRBJ2-7
d_gene: TRBD1
v_gene: TRBV5-1

CDR3nt: TGCGCCAGCAGCTTGGGGGCTAGCGGGGCCCAAGAGACCCAGTACTTC
CDR3aa: CASSLGASGAQETQYF
abundance: many
j_gene: TRBJ2-5
d_gene: TRBD2
v_gene: TRBV5-1

CDR3nt: TGTGCCAGCAGCCTTCTTAGCGGGGCCAACACAGATACGCAGTATTTT
CDR3aa: CASSLLSGANTDTQYF
abundance: many
j_gene: TRBJ2-3
d_gene: TRBD2
v_gene: TRBV11-1

CDR3nt: TGCGCCAGCAGCCTGGGGGACTTTCAAGAGACCCAGTACTTC
CDR3aa: CASSLGDFQETQYF
abundance: many
j_gene: TRBJ2-5
d_gene: NA
v_gene: TRBV5-1

CDR3nt: TGTGCCAGCAGAGGGGGACAGGGAAAAAACATTCAGTACTTC
CDR3aa: CASRGGQGKNIQYF
abundance: NA
j_gene: TRBJ2-4
d_gene: TRBD1
v_gene: TRBV7-3

CDR3nt: TGTGCCACCAGCAGAGATTCGTCCAGGGGGGCCTACCCTGAAAAACTGTTTTTT
CDR3aa: CATSRDSSRGAYPEKLFF
abundance: many
j_gene: TRBJ1-4
d_gene: TRBD1
v_gene: TRBV15

CDR3nt: TGTGCCATCAGCCCAGACAGAGAAGAGACCCAGTACTTC
CDR3aa: CAISPDREETQYF
abundance: many
j_gene: TRBJ2-5
d_gene: NA
v_gene: TRBV10-3

CDR3nt: TGTGCCTGGAGTTTCACAGACAATCAGCCCCAGCATTTT
CDR3aa: CAWSFTDNQPQHF
abundance: many
j_gene: TRBJ1-5
d_gene: NA
v_gene: TRBV30

CDR3nt: TGTGCCAGCAGCCAACCGACAGGGGTAGGCACTGAAGCTTTCTTT
CDR3aa: CASSQPTGVGTEAFF
abundance: few
j_gene: TRBJ1-1
d_gene: TRBD1
v_gene: TRBV13

CDR3nt: TGTGCCAGCAGCTCCCCAGGACGTGGGGCCACTGAAGCTTTCTTT
CDR3aa: CASSSPGRGATEAFF
abundance: NA
j_gene: TRBJ1-1
d_gene: NA
v_gene: TRBV7-1

CDR3nt: TGTGCCAGCAGCTTAATGGCGGGGTTGTTCCAGCCCCAGCATTTT
CDR3aa: CASSLMAGLFQPQHF
abundance: many
j_gene: TRBJ1-5
d_gene: NA
v_gene: TRBV7-6

CDR3nt: TGTGCCAGCAGCTCGCATGACAGGGGGTACACTGAAGCTTTCTTT
CDR3aa: CASSSHDRGYTEAFF
abundance: many
j_gene: TRBJ1-1
d_gene: NA
v_gene: TRBV21-1

CDR3nt: TGTGCCAGCAGTACCTCCGACAGGCAAGAGACCCAGTACTTC
CDR3aa: CASSTSDRQETQYF
abundance: many
j_gene: TRBJ2-5
d_gene: NA
v_gene: TRBV27

CDR3nt: TGTGCCAGCAGCTGGTCAAGCGGGGGGGCCGACATTCAGTACTTC
CDR3aa: CASSWSSGGADIQYF
abundance: many
j_gene: TRBJ2-4
d_gene: TRBD2
v_gene: TRBV4-2

CDR3nt: TGTGCCAGCAGTCCCAGGGCTGGAGGTGTAGACACTGAAGCTTTCTTT
CDR3aa: CASSPRAGGVDTEAFF
abundance: many
j_gene: TRBJ1-1
d_gene: NA
v_gene: TRBV25-1